Following are 9 T cell receptor beta chains from one sample sequenced in a study of shared clonotypes between healthy human individuals (dated by TCRdb to the early 2020s). Library preparation employed the immunoSEQ multiplex PCR assay. TCRdb carries this immuneACCESS record with in-frame sequences only. Its versions omit some clonotypes, under half of them owing to an unresolved V gene in the studies checked, with the rest unexplained. The sample table contains approximately 1.9 million clones; only one count was recorded for just under 95% of them. Clones ranked in the top ten supply approximately 1.6% of the sample. CD8 naive samples consisted of CD45RO-negative cells that were positively selected for CCR7, yielding a CD45RA+CCR7+ population without TemRA cells. Source material: naive CD8+ T cells from PBMCs. Read against the paper, the sample's cell subset or site label means: CD45RA+CCR7+. These receptors came from a young man in good health. Some clones in this sample may be carry-over from other donors' samples.

V and J are TRBV27 and TRBJ2-7; 8 bases are a match to TRBD2. CDR1 is MNHEY and CDR2 is SMNVEV in the germline V gene (reference sequence). V was clipped by 2 bases and J by 3 bases; unmatched bases: 6. This CDR3 has 15 amino acids. The DNA of the CDR3 is TGTGCCAGCAGTTTACATTATCGGGGGGGCTACGAGCAGTACTTC. Translating it yields CASSLHYRGGYEQYF.

The rearrangement joins TRBV9 to TRBJ2-7, with a tentative D call TRBD1 (5 bases). Germline V gives CDR1 SGDLS, CDR2 YYNGEE. The CDR3 length is 14 residues. V lost 0 bases, J lost 5 bases, and 12 bases lay in between. The CDR3 nucleotides are TGTGCCAGCAGCGTAGGTTCAGGGTGGGACGAGCAGTACTTC. The encoded protein is CASSVGSGWDEQYF. The full variable domain, with the rest looked up from reference TRBV9 and TRBJ2-7, is DSGVTQTPKHLITATGQRVTLRCSPRSGDLSVYWYQQSLDQGLQFLIQYYNGEERAKGNILERFSAQQFPDLHSELNLSSLELGDSALYFCASSVGSGWDEQYFGPGTRLTVT.

V and J are TRBV6-5 and TRBJ2-7; tentatively, D is TRBD1 (7 bases). Trimming shortened V by 4 bases and J by 5 bases, and 15 bases separated the two germline ends. The CDR3 covers 14 residues. The V gene's germline CDR1 is MNHEY and CDR2 SVGAGI. The CDR3 DNA reads as TGTGCCAGCAGTTTGGAGGGGGCTAGCGACGAGCAGTACTTC. Translation: CASSLEGASDEQYF.

This clone appeared a single time. The V gene is TRBV27, the J gene TRBJ2-1; a weak D match, TRBD2 (7 bases). This CDR3 comprises 17 residues. CDR1 and CDR2 from the germline V gene are MNHEY and SMNVEV (reference sequence). V gave up 6 bases and J gave up 5 bases, with 23 bases separating them. CDR3 residues: CASRPEGGWEGHNEQFF. As DNA, the CDR3 is TGTGCCAGCAGACCTGAGGGGGGATGGGAGGGCCACAATGAGCAGTTCTTC.

V and J are TRBV27 and TRBJ2-1; D not resolved. Trimming cost V 6 bases and J 9 bases, with 15 bases left between them. The CDR3 loop spans 13 amino acids. CDR1 and CDR2 from the germline V gene are MNHEY and SMNVEV (reference sequence). The CDR3 region is CASSFTTGVEQFF. The CDR3 DNA follows: TGTGCCAGCAGCTTCACAACGGGTGTTGAGCAGTTCTTC.

This rearrangement joins TRBV27 to TRBJ1-2; D may be TRBD1 (6 bases). CDR3 length: 13 residues. The V end lost 3 bases, the J end lost 7 bases, and 12 bases lay between the germline ends. Germline V CDR1 and CDR2: MNHEY, SMNVEV (reference sequence). The CDR3 DNA sequence: TGTGCCAGCAGTTTCGGTAGGGGGTTTGGCTACACCTTC. It yields the protein CASSFGRGFGYTF.

The count of this clone is one. This chain links TRBV4-1 with TRBJ1-3, with 8 bases matching TRBD1. This CDR3 is 15 amino acids long. The trim removed 2 bases at V and 2 bases at J, leaving 2 bases unmatched. The V gene's germline CDR1 is MGHRA and CDR2 YSYEKL. The CDR3 region has the DNA TGCGCCAGCAGCCAAATGACAGGGGCTGGAAACACCATATATTTT. Translating it yields CASSQMTGAGNTIYF.

The chain uses TRBV7-3 and TRBJ2-3; D not certain. The CDR3 loop spans 13 amino acids. V lost 5 bases, J lost 2 bases, and 8 bases lay in between. Germline CDR1 SGHTA, CDR2 FQGTGA. This CDR3 reads CASSRGYTDTQYF. CDR3 nucleotides: TGTGCCAGCAGCCGAGGCTACACAGATACGCAGTATTTT.

The chain uses TRBV27 and TRBJ2-5; TRBD2 matches at 10 bases. CDR1 and CDR2 from the germline V gene are MNHEY and SMNVEV (reference sequence). Trimming took 5 bases from V and 2 from J; bases not matched to a gene: 11. The CDR3 sequence is 17 residues long. For the CDR3, the DNA is TGTGCCAGCAGTCAGTTGCTAGCGGGAGTTGGACAAGAGACCCAGTACTTC. It yields the protein CASSQLLAGVGQETQYF.